The T cell receptor beta chain described here comes from a study of blood T cell repertoires in COVID-19. Turning to the study itself: PBMCs, B-cell-depleted T cells, or T cells provided the cDNA or gDNA that made up the material.

Sequenced by immunoSEQ multiplex PCR; TCRdb stores in-frame clones only, minus some. This sample has about 150,000 clones, with 75% to 90% found just once. Sequences were obtained from peripheral blood. This clonotype was obtained from a human donor in a cohort sampled during active COVID-19.

As DNA, the CDR3 is TGTGCCAGCAGCCCCCGACAGGGCCGGGACACTGAAGCTTTCTTT. Protein sequence: CASSPRQGRDTEAFF. The chain carries TRBV7-9 and TRBJ1-1, with 7 nucleotides matching TRBD1. Germline-derived CDR1 and CDR2 are SEHNR and FQNEAQ (reference sequence). Trimming removed 5 bases from V and 3 bases from J; junction bases left unmatched: 9. There are 15 residues in the CDR3.